Below, 12 T cell receptor beta chains from the same sample are listed, as sequenced in a study of human T cells and chemical hapten exposure. In TCRdb, the RACE reads were re-called with MiXCR into one record per CDR3 protein. The table has about 51,000 distinct CDR3 sequences, 8.5% to 10% seen once. Time point meaning: pre-sensitization, week 0. Documented treatment: therapeutic diphenylcyclopropenone sensitization with weekly scalp DPC. Sequenced material: whole blood, taken in connection with sensitization to the hapten diphenylcyclopropenone (DPC). These receptors were taken from a middle-aged woman with alopecia areata. Some clones in this sample may be carry-over from other donors' samples.

This clonotype appeared once. The chain recombines TRBV20-1 with TRBJ1-6, with D possibly being TRBD1 (5 bases). The V gene lost 0 bases and the J gene lost 7 bases, with 13 bases spanning the gap. Germline loops: CDR1 DFQATT, CDR2 SNEGSKA (reference sequence). The CDR3 length is 15 residues. The CDR3 DNA follows: TGCAGTGCTAGAGATAGGGGTTGGAGGAATTCACCCCTCCACTTT. It encodes CSARDRGWRNSPLHF.

This clonotype was counted many times. The chain is built from TRBV12-3 or TRBV12-4 and TRBJ1-1, with TRBD1 matching over 8 bases. V shed 5 bases, J shed 3 bases, and the junction held 8 bases outside the gene matches. This CDR3 is 15 amino acids long. The CDR3 nucleotides are TGTGCCAGCAGTCCCGGACAGGGAGGGGACACTGAAGCTTTCTTT. It yields the protein CASSPGQGGDTEAFF.

The chain is built from TRBV5-1 and TRBJ1-1; a possible D gene is TRBD1 (6 bases). Between the trimmed V and J ends, which lost 0 bases and 2 bases, there was a span of 14 bases. This CDR3 spans 16 amino acids. Per the germline V gene, CDR1 is SGHRS and CDR2 is YFSETQ. The CDR3 is CASSLALGQTNTEAFF. The CDR3 DNA reads TGCGCCAGCAGCTTGGCCTTGGGACAAACTAACACTGAAGCTTTCTTT.

This clonotype was counted between two and nine times. The V call is TRBV19, the J call TRBJ1-5, with D tentatively TRBD1 (5 bases). Germline CDR1 LNHDA, CDR2 SQIVND (reference sequence). This CDR3 has 13 amino acids. V lost 3 bases and J lost 5, with 8 bases in between. For the CDR3, the DNA is TGTGCCAGTAGTATCGGCAGGGATCAGCCCCAGCATTTT. Protein product: CASSIGRDQPQHF.

This clonotype was observed a few times. The V call is TRBV6-5, the J call TRBJ2-5; TRBD2 might be the D (5 bases). This CDR3 is 13 amino acids long. V lost 5 bases to trimming and J lost 7 bases, with 14 bases between them. The germline V gene encodes CDR1 MNHEY and CDR2 SVGAGI. CDR3: CASSGPPRGTQYF. The CDR3 DNA sequence: TGTGCCAGCAGTGGTCCCCCCCGGGGGACCCAGTACTTC.

This rearrangement joins TRBV5-4 to TRBJ2-5, with D uncertain. CDR3 length: 13 residues. Germline loops: CDR1 SGHNT, CDR2 YYREEE (reference sequence). The V and J ends lost 3 bases and 1 base respectively, with 7 bases between them. CDR3 loop: CASSSGLQETQYF. The DNA for the CDR3 is TGTGCCAGCAGCTCTGGCCTCCAAGAGACCCAGTACTTC.

This clonotype appeared many times. The chain recombines TRBV4-2 with TRBJ2-7, with no clear D. This CDR3 region has 13 residues. Germline-derived CDR1 and CDR2 are LGHNA and YNFKEQ. Trimming left V 0 bases short and J 4 bases short, with 7 bases between. The CDR3 DNA reads TGTGCCAGCAGCCAAGATTTGCAGTACGAGCAGTACTTC. Translation gives CASSQDLQYEQYF.

This sequence joins TRBV4-1 and TRBJ2-7; D remains unclear. Germline V gene sequence: CDR1 MGHRA, CDR2 YSYEKL. Trimming cost V 1 base and J 2 bases, with 6 bases left between them. The CDR3 has 13 amino acids. The CDR3 DNA reads TGCGCCAGCAGCCAAGTTCTCCCCTACGAGCAGTACTTC. This encodes CASSQVLPYEQYF.

This clonotype was seen a few times. The chain has TRBV18 and TRBJ1-4; D unresolved. The CDR3 length is 12 residues. The V end lost 6 bases, the J end lost 7 bases, and 9 bases lay between the germline ends. Germline V gene lookup returns CDR1 KGHSH and CDR2 LQKENI. CDR3 sequence (DNA): TGTGCCAGCTCCCCGGACGGTGAAAAACTGTTTTTT. Amino acid sequence: CASSPDGEKLFF.

The V and J genes are TRBV5-1 and TRBJ2-3; D gene ambiguous. V was trimmed by 6 bases and J by 2 bases, leaving 13 bases between them. This CDR3 has 14 residues. CDR1 is SGHRS and CDR2 is YFSETQ in the germline V gene. CDR3 region: CASNKVHHTDTQYF. CDR3 DNA sequence: TGCGCCAGCAATAAGGTCCACCACACAGATACGCAGTATTTT.

This clonotype was counted once. The V gene is TRBV2, the J gene TRBJ2-3; D call uncertain. CDR1 is SNHLY and CDR2 is FYNNEI in the germline V gene. The germline V and J ends were trimmed by 7 bases and 5 bases, with 4 bases remaining between them. The length of the CDR3 is 10 residues. The CDR3 is CASNLDTQYF. Here the CDR3 DNA reads TGTGCCAGCAACCTAGATACGCAGTATTTT. Full variable domain (remainder filled in from reference TRBV2 and TRBJ2-3): EPEVTQTPSHQVTQMGQEVILRCVPISNHLYFYWYRQILGQKVEFLVSFYNNEISEKSEIFDDQFSVERPDGSNFTLKIRSTKLEDSAMYFCASNLDTQYFGPGTRLTVL.

The sample holds a few counts of this clonotype. The gene calls are TRBV12-5 and TRBJ2-7; 8 nucleotides match TRBD1. Per germline, CDR1 LGHNT and CDR2 FRNRAP. V lost 5 bases and J lost 6; bases outside the gene matches: 9. The CDR3 is 14 residues long. CDR3 amino acids: CASGPRTGLTEQYF. The DNA for the CDR3 is TGTGCTAGTGGTCCTCGGACAGGGCTAACCGAGCAGTACTTC.